The 31 T cell receptor beta chains below were found in one sample sequenced in a study of cytomegalovirus exposure and HLA in healthy donors. Produced via immunoSEQ multiplex PCR; TCRdb's table is partial and in-frame only. The sample includes 150,000 or so clones, roughly nine tenths of them seen just once. The sequenced sample consisted of PBMCs. The receptors stem from a man younger than 35 in good health and CMV-seropositive.

V and J are TRBV5-1 and TRBJ2-2; no definite D call. V lost 4 bases, J lost 7 bases, and 11 bases lay in between. The CDR3 has 13 residues. Germline V gene lookup returns CDR1 SGHRS and CDR2 YFSETQ. CDR3 DNA sequence: TGCGCCAGCAGCATAGGAGATGGCGGGGAGCTGTTTTTT. Translated: CASSIGDGGELFF. Full variable domain (missing parts from reference TRBV5-1 and TRBJ2-2): KAGVTQTPRYLIKTRGQQVTLSCSPISGHRSVSWYQQTPGQGLQFLFEYFSETQRNKGNFPGRFSGRQFSNSRSEMNVSTLELGDSALYLCASSIGDGGELFFGEGSRLTVL.

This sequence joins TRBV7-2 and TRBJ2-7; D possibly corresponds to TRBD2 (5 bases). CDR3 length: 15 residues. Germline V gives CDR1 SGHTA, CDR2 FQGNSA. V gave up 3 bases and J gave up 2 bases, with 14 bases separating them. CDR3 sequence (DNA): TGTGCCAGCAGCTTCTCCCCGGGCGGGCCCTACGAGCAGTACTTC. This sequence encodes CASSFSPGGPYEQYF.

This rearrangement joins TRBV28 to TRBJ2-7; 11 nucleotides match TRBD1. V shed 4 bases and J 5 bases; nucleotides not matched to a gene: 4. The germline gives CDR1 MDHEN, CDR2 SYDVKM. CDR3 size: 14 residues. CDR3 amino acids: CASSYGQGADEQYF. The CDR3 DNA reads TGTGCCAGCAGTTACGGACAGGGGGCGGACGAGCAGTACTTC.

The chain recombines TRBV27 with TRBJ2-5; 9 nucleotides line up with TRBD1. V dropped 6 bases and J dropped 2; count of bases not matched to a gene: 7. The V gene's germline CDR1 is MNHEY and CDR2 SMNVEV (reference sequence). The CDR3 is 15 amino acids. The CDR3 DNA follows: TGTGCCAGCAGCGAGGGACAGGGTTGGCAAGAGACCCAGTACTTC. This translates into CASSEGQGWQETQYF.

The chain is built from TRBV4-3 and TRBJ2-7, with TRBD2 as a possible D gene (7 bases). Deletions cut 3 bases from V and 4 bases from J, with 16 bases between. Germline-derived CDR1 and CDR2 are LGHNA and YSLEER. The CDR3 length is 15 residues. CDR3 region: CASSQGGGPAYEQYF. The CDR3 DNA follows: TGCGCCAGCAGCCAGGGGGGGGGCCCGGCATACGAGCAGTACTTC.

V is TRBV28 and J is TRBJ1-2, with D possibly being TRBD1 (5 bases). The V and J ends lost 6 bases and 8 bases respectively, with 22 bases between them. The CDR3 has 15 residues. Germline loops: CDR1 MDHEN, CDR2 SYDVKM. This chain's CDR3 is CASRSPPGAGLGYTF. CDR3 bases: TGTGCCAGCAGATCCCCACCGGGAGCAGGGTTGGGCTACACCTTC.

The J gene is TRBJ1-5, the V gene TRBV7-9; the match to TRBD1 covers 7 bases. The CDR3 spans 14 residues. The germline V gene has CDR1 SEHNR and CDR2 FQNEAQ (reference sequence). Unmatched junction bases numbered 4, after V lost 5 bases and J lost 3 bases. The CDR3 DNA sequence: TGTGCCAGCAGCCATGGACAGGACAATCAGCCCCAGCATTTT. This codes for CASSHGQDNQPQHF.

The J gene is TRBJ2-7, the V gene TRBV7-2; tentative D call: TRBD1 (5 bases). The CDR3 extends over 14 amino acids. Trimming removed 2 bases from V and 4 bases from J, with 12 bases in between. The germline V gene encodes CDR1 SGHTA and CDR2 FQGNSA. DNA of the CDR3: TGTGCCAGCAGCTTAAACAAGGGGCCTTACGAGCAGTACTTC. Its protein is CASSLNKGPYEQYF.

The chain has TRBV7-3 and TRBJ2-1, with 8 bases fitting TRBD2. CDR1 is SGHTA, CDR2 FQGTGA, per germline. This CDR3 is 12 amino acids long. Trimming at V came to 1 base and at J to 10 bases, leaving 0 bases not matched to a gene. The CDR3 region has the DNA TGTGCCAGCAGCTTAAGCGGGAGGGAGCAGTTCTTC. Its translation: CASSLSGREQFF. The entire variable domain, with the rest obtained from reference TRBV7-3 and TRBJ2-1, is as follows: GAGVSQTPSNKVTEKGKYVELRCDPISGHTALYWYRQSLGQGPEFLIYFQGTGAADDSGLPNDRFFAVRPEGSVSTLKIQRTERGDSAVYLCASSLSGREQFFGPGTRLTVL.

This clone was observed a single time. This chain connects TRBV19 to TRBJ2-1; possibly TRBD1 for D (5 bases). CDR1 and CDR2 from the germline V gene are LNHDA and SQIVND (reference sequence). V dropped 6 bases and J dropped 9 bases, with 21 bases sitting between them. The CDR3 is 15 residues long. CDR3: CASSPSSSFRGEQFF. DNA of the CDR3: TGTGCCAGTAGCCCATCCTCCTCATTTAGGGGTGAGCAGTTCTTC. Combining the CDR3 with reference TRBV19 and TRBJ2-1 gives the whole variable domain DGGITQSPKYLFRKEGQNVTLSCEQNLNHDAMYWYRQDPGQGLRLIYYSQIVNDFQKGDIAEGYSVSREKKESFPLTVTSAQKNPTAFYLCASSPSSSFRGEQFFGPGTRLTVL.

As DNA, the CDR3 is TGTGCCAGTAGTATCAGGGCAACTAATGAAAAACTGTTTTTT. It encodes CASSIRATNEKLFF. V gene TRBV19 combines with J gene TRBJ1-4, with a tentative D call TRBD1 (5 bases). Germline CDR1 is LNHDA and CDR2 is SQIVND (reference sequence). CDR3 length: 14 residues. V was trimmed by 3 bases and J by 0 bases, leaving 5 bases between them.

This clone was picked up one time. The chain joins TRBV4-3 to TRBJ1-4, with D possibly being TRBD1 (5 bases). CDR3 length: 15 residues. V was clipped by 4 bases and J by 7 bases, with 16 bases between them. The germline V gene has CDR1 LGHNA and CDR2 YSLEER. Written as DNA, the CDR3 is TGCGCCAGCAGCCTCACGGGGGGGGGAGGTGAAAAACTGTTTTTT. Translating it yields CASSLTGGGGEKLFF.

The rearrangement links TRBV28 to TRBJ2-5; no clear D gene. With 5 bases removed from V and 5 bases from J, the gap between germline ends came to 21 bases. From germline, CDR1 is MDHEN and CDR2 SYDVKM. The CDR3 extends over 16 amino acids. The CDR3, as DNA: TGTGCCAGCAGTGAACCCCCGGCCCTCGCGGAGGAGACCCAGTACTTC. Its translation is CASSEPPALAEETQYF.

The V gene is TRBV19, the J gene TRBJ1-5; 9 bases fit TRBD1. The germline CDR1 and CDR2 sequences are LNHDA and SQIVND (reference sequence). The CDR3 has 14 residues. With V trimmed by 6 bases and J by 7 bases, 7 bases remained unmatched. This CDR3 is CASRRDRGGQPQHF. Written as DNA, the CDR3 is TGTGCCAGTAGACGAGACAGGGGGGGACAGCCCCAGCATTTT.

The chain uses TRBV5-8 and TRBJ1-3; D might be TRBD1 (5 bases). CDR3 length: 14 amino acids. Trimming removed 5 bases from V and 7 bases from J, with 16 bases in between. Germline values: CDR1 SGHTS, CDR2 YDEGEE. CDR3 sequence: CASSFRGLGNTIYF. The CDR3 bases are TGTGCCAGCAGTTTCCGGGGACTCGGGAACACCATATATTTT.

This clone was seen more than once but under ten times. J is TRBJ1-2 and V is TRBV4-1; 8 bases are a match to TRBD1. The CDR3 totals 16 residues. Germline V gene data show CDR1 as MGHRA and CDR2 as YSYEKL. With 0 bases clipped from V and 6 bases from J, the junction kept 9 bases outside the gene matches. CDR3 amino acids: CASSQDRDRPRDGYTF. The CDR3, as DNA: TGCGCCAGCAGCCAAGATCGGGACAGGCCTAGGGATGGCTACACCTTC.

V and J are TRBV7-3 and TRBJ2-3; 8 positions agree with TRBD2. There are 14 residues in the CDR3. J lost 4 bases, V lost 5 bases, and 5 bases had no gene match. Germline CDR1 SGHTA, CDR2 FQGTGA. The CDR3 loop is CASSPTGGPDTQYF. CDR3 nucleotides: TGTGCCAGCAGCCCAACGGGAGGGCCAGATACGCAGTATTTT.

This chain links TRBV6-4 with TRBJ2-1; the D is unclear. This CDR3 contains 15 residues. Trimming cost V 3 bases and J 0 bases, with 9 bases left between them. Germline CDR1 reads MRHNA; CDR2 reads SNTAGT. The CDR3 region has the DNA TGTGCCAGCAGTGAAGCCCCGAGCTCCTACAATGAGCAGTTCTTC. Its protein product is CASSEAPSSYNEQFF.

V and J are TRBV30 and TRBJ2-1; weak D call: TRBD2 (6 bases). This CDR3 region has 13 residues. Between the trimmed V and J ends, which lost 6 bases and 3 bases, there was a span of 12 bases. Germline-derived CDR1 and CDR2 are GTSNPN and SVGIG (reference sequence). The CDR3 DNA is TGTGCCTGCGCCCGGGGGTACTACAATGAGCAGTTCTTC. Translated: CACARGYYNEQFF.

The chain carries TRBV19 and TRBJ2-7, with TRBD2 matching over 11 bases. Germline V gene sequence: CDR1 LNHDA, CDR2 SQIVND (reference sequence). Trimming removed 3 bases from V and 7 bases from J; junction bases left unmatched: 8. The CDR3 runs 15 residues. The chain's CDR3 is CASSISTTSGIEQYF. The CDR3 nucleotides are TGTGCCAGTAGTATCTCTACGACTAGCGGGATTGAGCAGTACTTC.

The rearrangement uses TRBV14 and TRBJ1-2, with no clear D. CDR3 length equals 12 residues. Trimming removed 3 bases from V and 5 bases from J, with 7 bases in between. Germline loops: CDR1 SGHDN, CDR2 FVKESK. CDR3 in amino acids: CASSQTHYGYTF. Written as DNA, the CDR3 is TGTGCCAGCAGCCAGACTCATTATGGCTACACCTTC.

The table lists this clone with a count of one. The chain carries TRBV10-3 and TRBJ1-1; no clear D. The CDR3 loop spans 15 amino acids. V gave up 0 bases and J gave up 3 bases, with 11 bases separating them. Germline lookup yields CDR1 ENHRY and CDR2 SYGVKD. CDR3 nucleotide sequence: TGTGCCATCAGTGAGTCCATTTTCCGGGACACTGAAGCTTTCTTT. Amino acids: CAISESIFRDTEAFF.

The V call is TRBV11-1, the J call TRBJ2-1; possibly TRBD2 for D (5 bases). In germline, CDR1 is SGHAT, CDR2 FQDESV (reference sequence). V shed 7 bases and J shed 2 bases, with 15 bases lying between them. The CDR3 totals 15 residues. The CDR3 spells CASNEGRTTYNEQFF. In DNA form, the CDR3 reads TGTGCCAGCAACGAAGGGAGAACCACCTACAATGAGCAGTTCTTC.

The count of this clone is one. The V and J genes are TRBV28 and TRBJ2-1, with 11 bases aligning to TRBD2. The germline V gene has CDR1 MDHEN and CDR2 SYDVKM. J gave up 8 bases and V 2 bases, and 8 bases lay outside the gene matches. This CDR3 is 16 amino acids long. CDR3 loop: CASSLRWLAGGDEQFF. The CDR3 DNA reads TGTGCCAGCAGTTTACGGTGGCTAGCGGGAGGAGATGAGCAGTTCTTC.

The rearrangement joins TRBV7-9 to TRBJ2-2; D may be TRBD2 (5 bases). CDR1 and CDR2 (germline): SEHNR, FQNEAQ (reference sequence). Trimming took 1 base from V and 5 from J, leaving 11 bases between them. This CDR3 is 15 amino acids long. This CDR3 reads CASSLGGLETGELFF. The CDR3 DNA sequence: TGTGCCAGCAGCTTAGGAGGACTGGAAACCGGGGAGCTGTTTTTT.

The CDR3 loop reads CASSVEGHGGAQYF. CDR3 DNA sequence: TGTGCCAGCAGCGTAGAGGGTCATGGGGGGGCGCAGTACTTC. The chain links TRBV9 to TRBJ2-7, with D possibly matching TRBD2 (7 bases). The CDR3 spans 14 residues. V was cut by 0 bases and J by 9 bases, with 16 bases left in between. Germline CDR1 reads SGDLS; CDR2 reads YYNGEE.

In its sample, this clone was seen a few times. The chain couples TRBV13 to TRBJ1-6, with TRBD1 matching 9 bases. CDR1 and CDR2 (germline): PRHDT, FYEKMQ (reference sequence). The CDR3 is 14 amino acids. J lost 10 bases, V lost 3 bases, and 4 bases had no gene match. DNA of the CDR3: TGTGCCAGCAGCTTCGGGACAGGGAACTCACCCCTCCACTTT. This gives the protein CASSFGTGNSPLHF. Supplemented by reference TRBV13 and TRBJ1-6, the full variable domain reads AAGVIQSPRHLIKEKRETATLKCYPIPRHDTVYWYQQGPGQDPQFLISFYEKMQSDKGSIPDRFSAQQFSDYHSELNMSSLELGDSALYFCASSFGTGNSPLHFGNGTRLTVT.

The chain has TRBV28 and TRBJ1-5; no clear D. The CDR3 runs 13 residues. The germline CDR1 and CDR2 sequences are MDHEN and SYDVKM. V was trimmed by 2 bases and J by 5 bases, leaving 7 bases between them. CDR3 loop: CASSLLKDQPQHF. CDR3 DNA sequence: TGTGCCAGCAGTTTACTAAAAGATCAGCCCCAGCATTTT.

The chain has TRBV19 and TRBJ1-6, with TRBD1 identical over 7 bases. V lost 7 bases to trimming and J lost 7 bases; unmatched junction nucleotides: 13. The CDR3 loop spans 16 amino acids. Germline loops: CDR1 LNHDA, CDR2 SQIVND (reference sequence). The CDR3 DNA is TGTGCCAGTACCGCCTGGCAGGGGGTTTACAATTCACCCCTCCACTTT. Amino acids: CASTAWQGVYNSPLHF.

DNA of the CDR3: TGTGCCAGCAGTTTATCGATCGGGGGGCGAACTGAAGCTTTCTTT. Encoded protein: CASSLSIGGRTEAFF. The V call is TRBV27, the J call TRBJ1-1; possibly TRBD1 for D (6 bases). Trimming stripped 0 bases from V and 5 bases from J, with 13 bases between. CDR1 is MNHEY, CDR2 SMNVEV, per germline (reference sequence). The CDR3 consists of 15 residues.

This chain uses TRBV19 with TRBJ2-2, with 8 bases lining up with TRBD2. V shed 10 bases, J shed 3 bases, and the junction held 7 bases outside the gene matches. Germline V CDR1 and CDR2: LNHDA, SQIVND (reference sequence). This CDR3 is built from 14 residues. The CDR3: CATGTRTDTGELFF. CDR3 in DNA: TGTGCCACCGGGACTAGGACGGACACCGGGGAGCTGTTTTTT.